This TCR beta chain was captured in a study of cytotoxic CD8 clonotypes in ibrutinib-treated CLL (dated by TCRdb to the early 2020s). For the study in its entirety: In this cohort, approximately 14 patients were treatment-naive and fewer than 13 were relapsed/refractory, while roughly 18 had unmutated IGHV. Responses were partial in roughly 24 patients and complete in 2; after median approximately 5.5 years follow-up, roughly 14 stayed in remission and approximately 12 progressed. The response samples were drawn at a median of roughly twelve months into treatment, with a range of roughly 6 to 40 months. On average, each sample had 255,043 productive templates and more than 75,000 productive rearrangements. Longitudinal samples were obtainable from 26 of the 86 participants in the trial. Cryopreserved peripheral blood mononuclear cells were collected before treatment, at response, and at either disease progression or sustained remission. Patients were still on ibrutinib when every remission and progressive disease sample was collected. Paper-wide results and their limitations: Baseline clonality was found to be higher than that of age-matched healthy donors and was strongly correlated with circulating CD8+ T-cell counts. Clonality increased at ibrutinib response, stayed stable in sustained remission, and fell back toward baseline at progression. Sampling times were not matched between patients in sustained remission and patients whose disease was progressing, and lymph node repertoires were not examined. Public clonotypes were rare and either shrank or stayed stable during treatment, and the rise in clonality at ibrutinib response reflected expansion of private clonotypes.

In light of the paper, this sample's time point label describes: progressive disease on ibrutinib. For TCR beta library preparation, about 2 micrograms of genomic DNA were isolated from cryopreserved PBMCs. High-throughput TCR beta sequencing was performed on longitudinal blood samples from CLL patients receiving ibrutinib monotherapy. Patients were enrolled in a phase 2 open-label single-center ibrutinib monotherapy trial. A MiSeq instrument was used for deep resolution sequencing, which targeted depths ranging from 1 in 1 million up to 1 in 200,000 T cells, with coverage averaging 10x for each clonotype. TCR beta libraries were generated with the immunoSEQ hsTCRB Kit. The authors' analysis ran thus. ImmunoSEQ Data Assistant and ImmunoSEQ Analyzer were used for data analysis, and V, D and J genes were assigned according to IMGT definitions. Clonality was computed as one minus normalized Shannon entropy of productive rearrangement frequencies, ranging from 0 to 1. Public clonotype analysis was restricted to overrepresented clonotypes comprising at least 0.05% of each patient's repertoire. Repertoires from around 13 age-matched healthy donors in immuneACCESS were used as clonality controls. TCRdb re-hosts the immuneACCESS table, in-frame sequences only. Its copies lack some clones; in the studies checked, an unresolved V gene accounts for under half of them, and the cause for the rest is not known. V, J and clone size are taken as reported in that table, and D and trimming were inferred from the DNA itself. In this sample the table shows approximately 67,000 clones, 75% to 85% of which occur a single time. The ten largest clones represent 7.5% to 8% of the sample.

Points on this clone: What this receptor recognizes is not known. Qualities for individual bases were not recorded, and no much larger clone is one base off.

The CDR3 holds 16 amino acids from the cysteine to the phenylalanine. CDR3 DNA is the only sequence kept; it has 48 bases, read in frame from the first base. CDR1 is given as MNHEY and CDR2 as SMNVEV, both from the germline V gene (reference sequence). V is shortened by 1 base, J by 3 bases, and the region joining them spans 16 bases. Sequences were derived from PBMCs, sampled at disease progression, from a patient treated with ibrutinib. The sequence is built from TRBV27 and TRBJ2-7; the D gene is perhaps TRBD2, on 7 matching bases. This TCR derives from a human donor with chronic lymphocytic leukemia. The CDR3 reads CASSLWGAGVGYEQYF. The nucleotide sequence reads TGTGCCAGCAGTTTATGGGGGGCGGGGGTAGGCTACGAGCAGTACTTC.